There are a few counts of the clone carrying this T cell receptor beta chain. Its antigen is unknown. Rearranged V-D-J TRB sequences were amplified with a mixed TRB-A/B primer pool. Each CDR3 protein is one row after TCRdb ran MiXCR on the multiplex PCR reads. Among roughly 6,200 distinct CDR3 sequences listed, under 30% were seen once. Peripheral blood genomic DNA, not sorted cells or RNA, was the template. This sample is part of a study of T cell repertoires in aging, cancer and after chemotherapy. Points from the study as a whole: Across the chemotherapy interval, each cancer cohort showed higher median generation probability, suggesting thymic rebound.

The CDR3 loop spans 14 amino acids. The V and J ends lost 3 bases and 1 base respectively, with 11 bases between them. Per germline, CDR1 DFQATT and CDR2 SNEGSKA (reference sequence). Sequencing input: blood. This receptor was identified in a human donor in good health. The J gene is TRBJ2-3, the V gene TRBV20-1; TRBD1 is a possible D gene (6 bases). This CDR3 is CSASGRGGTDTQYF. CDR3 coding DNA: TGCAGTGCTAGTGGCAGGGGTGGCACAGATACGCAGTATTTT.